This passage covers 15 T cell receptor beta chains from one sample sequenced in a study of lung T cells in sarcoidosis with Löfgren's syndrome. In TCRdb, the reads were re-called with MiXCR into one record per CDR3 protein. The table has 60,000 to 70,000 distinct CDR3 sequences, 21% seen once. The source material was CD4+ T cells from PBMCs. These receptors were obtained from a human donor with sarcoidosis (Löfgren's syndrome or another form), or a control subject (not recorded which).

This clonotype was seen repeatedly, ten times or more. The rearrangement joins TRBV20-1 to TRBJ2-7; 9 bases are shared with TRBD2. V lost 6 bases, J lost 3 bases, and 9 bases stayed unmatched. CDR3 size: 14 residues. CDR1 DFQATT and CDR2 SNEGSKA come from the germline V gene (reference sequence). The CDR3 protein is CSARASGINYEQYF. The DNA for the CDR3 is TGCAGTGCGCGGGCTAGCGGGATAAACTACGAGCAGTACTTC.

This sequence joins TRBV11-1 and TRBJ2-5, with D perhaps assigned TRBD1 or TRBD2 (5 bases each). Germline V lookup: CDR1 SGHAT, CDR2 FQDESV (reference sequence). Between the trimmed V and J ends, which lost 11 bases and 5 bases, there was a span of 21 bases. CDR3 length equals 14 residues. The CDR3 loop is CAGGGQKRGETQYF. CDR3 nucleotide sequence: TGTGCCGGGGGTGGACAAAAACGTGGGGAGACCCAGTACTTC.

This clonotype was seen ten or more times. The rearrangement uses TRBV6-1 and TRBJ2-4; D unresolved. This CDR3 is built from 16 residues. Germline lookup yields CDR1 MNHNS and CDR2 SASEGT. Trimming cost V 3 bases and J 0 bases, with 12 bases left between them. This chain's CDR3 is CASSESVAVAKNIQYF. For the CDR3, the DNA is TGTGCCAGCAGTGAGTCGGTGGCCGTAGCCAAAAACATTCAGTACTTC.

Of note for this clonotype: Without the conserved terminal phenylalanine or tryptophan, this CDR3 likely stems from a read error. The rearrangement links TRBV5-1 to TRBJ1-2; 7 bases align to TRBD1. The length of the CDR3 is 12 residues. The germline CDR1 and CDR2 sequences are SGHRS and YFSETQ. With 4 bases clipped from V and 8 bases from J, the junction kept 5 bases outside the gene matches. The CDR3 sequence: CASSPEGAGYTS. The DNA of the CDR3 is TGCGCCAGCAGCCCCGAGGGGGCAGGCTACACCTCC.

In this sample, this clonotype turned up many times. The chain uses TRBV6-1 and TRBJ1-1; no reliable D call. CDR3 length equals 15 residues. Between the trimmed V and J ends, which lost 5 bases and 6 bases, there was a span of 19 bases. CDR1 is MNHNS and CDR2 is SASEGT in the germline V gene. The CDR3, as DNA: TGTGCCAGCAGTTCCTCCCGGCCAAGAAAGGCTGAAGCTTTCTTT. Protein: CASSSSRPRKAEAFF.

Comments on this clonotype: The junction and the germline gene differ at one end; a read error may be behind it. CDR3 sequence: CSARDFGGSSYNGQFF. DNA for the CDR3: TGCAGTGCTAGAGATTTTGGGGGGAGCTCCTACAATGGGCAGTTCTTC. The chain uses TRBV20-1 and TRBJ2-1; D is possibly TRBD2 (6 bases). Germline V lookup: CDR1 DFQATT, CDR2 SNEGSKA (reference sequence). This CDR3 comprises 16 residues.

This clonotype turned up a few times. The rearrangement links TRBV29-1 to TRBJ2-3; tentatively, D is TRBD1 (5 bases). The CDR3 extends over 14 amino acids. Germline V gene data show CDR1 as SQVTM and CDR2 as ANQGSEA. Deletions cut 4 bases from V and 2 bases from J, with 13 bases between. As DNA, the CDR3 is TGCAGCGTTGCCCCCCTCAGGGCCACAGATACGCAGTATTTT. Protein: CSVAPLRATDTQYF.

This clonotype was counted ten times or more. The chain uses TRBV6-2 or TRBV6-3 and TRBJ2-7; TRBD1 aligns across 9 bases. The CDR3 sequence is 13 residues long. CDR1 and CDR2 (germline): MNHEY, SVGEGT. V trimming: 6 bases; J trimming: 6 bases; junction bases outside the gene matches: 6. CDR3 residues: CASSWTGVFEQYF. CDR3 DNA: TGTGCCAGCAGCTGGACAGGGGTTTTCGAGCAGTACTTC.

On this clonotype itself: Given a much more abundant clone one base away, this may be a read error. The rearrangement links TRBV20-1 to TRBJ2-3; D is ambiguous. This CDR3 contains 14 residues. Germline CDR1 DFQATT, CDR2 SNEGSKA (reference sequence). CDR3 sequence reads: CSAFRGGSTDTQCF. In DNA, the CDR3 is TGCAGTGCTTTCCGAGGCGGCAGCACAGATACGCAGTGTTTT.

This clonotype was found many times. The rearrangement uses TRBV28 and TRBJ2-1; the D is unclear. Germline V gene lookup returns CDR1 MDHEN and CDR2 SYDVKM. The CDR3 consists of 16 residues. V was clipped by 2 bases and J by 0 bases, with 11 bases between them. CDR3 bases: TGTGCCAGCAGTTTAGGACGCTACTACTCCTACAATGAGCAGTTCTTC. Its translation: CASSLGRYYSYNEQFF.

This clonotype was observed many times. The junction and the germline gene differ at one end; a read error may be behind it. The chain links TRBV15 to TRBJ1-4, with 11 nucleotides matching TRBD1. Germline V gene lookup returns CDR1 LNHNV and CDR2 YYDKDF (reference sequence). CDR3 length equals 14 residues. The CDR3 protein is CATSRDWTGGISEF. For the CDR3, the DNA is TGTGCCACCAGCAGAGATTGGACAGGGGGCATTTCGGAATTT.

Worth noting for this clonotype: In this CDR3 the conserved last residue, phenylalanine or tryptophan, is missing, so a read error is likely. The chain recombines TRBV12-3 or TRBV12-4 with TRBJ1-2; D is unclear. This CDR3 has 16 residues. Trimming left V 1 base short and J 5 bases short, with 17 bases between. The CDR3 here is CASSLGSAARLYGYTL. The DNA for the CDR3 is TGTGCCAGCAGTTTAGGGTCAGCGGCGCGTTTATATGGCTACACCTTA.

Regarding this clonotype: This may be a read error: a much more frequent sequence differs by one nucleotide. The chain combines TRBV20-1 with TRBJ2-7, with D perhaps TRBD2 (6 bases). The CDR3 is made up of 15 amino acids. From germline, CDR1 is DFQATT and CDR2 SNEGSKA (reference sequence). Trimming took 0 bases from V and 4 from J, leaving 16 bases between them. CDR3 DNA: TGCAGTGCTAGAGATTCGGGAGAGTATCCTTACGAGCAGTACTTC. Translated: CSARDSGEYPYEQYF.

This clonotype was seen only a few times. The genes are TRBV6-1 and TRBJ2-7, with D possibly called TRBD1 or TRBD2 (5 bases each). V was trimmed by 5 bases and J by 6 bases, leaving 14 bases between them. This CDR3 is 13 amino acids long. CDR1 and CDR2 from the germline V gene are MNHNS and SASEGT. The CDR3 nucleotides are TGTGCCAGCAGTAGGGGACGAGGAGGCGAGCAGTACGTC. Translated, it gives CASSRGRGGEQYV.

In this sample, this clonotype turned up a few times. The V gene is TRBV12-3 or TRBV12-4, the J gene TRBJ1-1; D is unresolved. The length of the CDR3 is 12 residues. Trimming took 4 bases from V and 7 from J, leaving 10 bases between them. The CDR3 here is CASSSPAGEAFF. The CDR3 DNA follows: TGTGCCAGCAGTTCGCCGGCGGGTGAAGCTTTCTTT.